This T cell receptor (beta chain) came from a study of T cells in Graves' hyperthyroidism and ophthalmopathy. Study-level background: It was at initial diagnosis, before any treatment, that peripheral blood was collected. Overall study results and limits: Blood shared most expanded thyroid clonotypes above 0.001.

This CDR3 is built from 12 residues. Germline CDR1 and CDR2: SGDLS and YYNGEE. V was cut by 0 bases and J by 5 bases, with 4 bases left in between. Uncontrolled infection, other autoimmune disease, pregnancy or lactation disqualified patients from enrolment. Template material for amplifying TCR beta CDR3 regions consisted of RNA transcripts. The HTBI primer set served for first-round RT-PCR of the TCR CDR3. TCRdb analysed the multiplex PCR reads with MiXCR anew, one entry per CDR3 protein. The repertoire has around 300,000 distinct CDR3 sequences, roughly 15% of them found once; the top ten carry roughly 7.5%. Concerning this clonotype: Its specificity is unknown.

This chain joins TRBV9 and TRBJ2-3; D is ambiguous. The receptor's source is a woman between 25 and 40 years old with Graves' hyperthyroidism that later progressed to Graves' ophthalmopathy. The sample comprised blood. The CDR3 loop is CASSVDGDTQYF. Written as DNA, the CDR3 is TGTGCCAGCAGCGTAGATGGAGATACGCAGTATTTT.